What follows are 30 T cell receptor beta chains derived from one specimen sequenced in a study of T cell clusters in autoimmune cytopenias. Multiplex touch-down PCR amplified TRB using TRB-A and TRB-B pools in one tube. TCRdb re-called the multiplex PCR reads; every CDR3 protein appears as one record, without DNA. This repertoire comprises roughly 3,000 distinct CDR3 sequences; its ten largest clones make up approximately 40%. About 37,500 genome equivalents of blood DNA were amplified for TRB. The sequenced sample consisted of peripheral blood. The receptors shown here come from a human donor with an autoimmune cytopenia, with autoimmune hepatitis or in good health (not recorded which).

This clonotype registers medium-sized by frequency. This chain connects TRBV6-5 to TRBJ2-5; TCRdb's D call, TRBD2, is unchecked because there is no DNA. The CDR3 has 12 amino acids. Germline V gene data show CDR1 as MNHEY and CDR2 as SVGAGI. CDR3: CASMGLQETQYF.

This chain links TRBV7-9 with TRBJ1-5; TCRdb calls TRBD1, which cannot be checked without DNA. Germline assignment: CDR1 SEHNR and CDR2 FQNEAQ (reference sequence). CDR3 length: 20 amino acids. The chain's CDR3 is CASSLGPGQGTFDRNQPQHF.

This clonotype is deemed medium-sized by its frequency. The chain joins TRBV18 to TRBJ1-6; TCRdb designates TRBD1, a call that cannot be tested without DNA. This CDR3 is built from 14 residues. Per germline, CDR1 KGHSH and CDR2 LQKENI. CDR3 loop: CASSPRDSNSPLHF.

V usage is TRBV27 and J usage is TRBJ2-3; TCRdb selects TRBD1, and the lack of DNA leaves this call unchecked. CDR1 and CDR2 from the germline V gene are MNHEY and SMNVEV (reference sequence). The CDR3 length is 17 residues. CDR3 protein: CASRSFDRRASTDTQYF.

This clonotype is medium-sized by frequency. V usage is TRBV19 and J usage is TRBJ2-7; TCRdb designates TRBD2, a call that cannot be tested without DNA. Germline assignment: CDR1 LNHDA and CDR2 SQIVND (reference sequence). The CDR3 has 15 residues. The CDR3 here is CASSGASGGYYEQYF.

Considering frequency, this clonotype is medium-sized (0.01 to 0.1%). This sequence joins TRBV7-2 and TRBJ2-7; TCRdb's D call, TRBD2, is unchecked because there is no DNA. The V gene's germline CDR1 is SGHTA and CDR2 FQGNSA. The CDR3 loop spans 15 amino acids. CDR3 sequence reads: CASSLLVGRAYEQYF. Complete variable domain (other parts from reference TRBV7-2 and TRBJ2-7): GAGVSQSPSNKVTEKGKDVELRCDPISGHTALYWYRQSLGQGLEFLIYFQGNSAPDKSGLPSDRFSAERTGGSVSTLTIQRTQQEDSAVYLCASSLLVGRAYEQYFGPGTRLTVT.

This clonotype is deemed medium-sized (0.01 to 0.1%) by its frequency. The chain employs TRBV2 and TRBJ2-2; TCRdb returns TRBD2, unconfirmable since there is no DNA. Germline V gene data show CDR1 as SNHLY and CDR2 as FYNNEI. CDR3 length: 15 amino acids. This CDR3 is CASSSELAGAGELFF.

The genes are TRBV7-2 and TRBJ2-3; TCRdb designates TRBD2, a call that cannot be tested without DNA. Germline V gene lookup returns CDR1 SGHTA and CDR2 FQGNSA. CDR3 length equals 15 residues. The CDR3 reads CASSFGLAGADTQYF.

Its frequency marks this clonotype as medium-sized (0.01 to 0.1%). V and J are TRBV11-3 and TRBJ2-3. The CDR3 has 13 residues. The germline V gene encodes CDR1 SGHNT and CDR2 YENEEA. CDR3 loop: CASSLSWTDTQYF.

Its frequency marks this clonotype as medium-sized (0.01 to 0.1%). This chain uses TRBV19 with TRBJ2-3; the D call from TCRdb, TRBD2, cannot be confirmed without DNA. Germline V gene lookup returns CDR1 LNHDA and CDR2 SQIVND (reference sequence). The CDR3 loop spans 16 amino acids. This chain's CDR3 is CASSIVAGGGSDTQYF.

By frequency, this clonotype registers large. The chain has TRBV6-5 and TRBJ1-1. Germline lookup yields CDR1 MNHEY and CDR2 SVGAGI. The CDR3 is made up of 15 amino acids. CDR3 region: CASTTSLGGNTEAFF.

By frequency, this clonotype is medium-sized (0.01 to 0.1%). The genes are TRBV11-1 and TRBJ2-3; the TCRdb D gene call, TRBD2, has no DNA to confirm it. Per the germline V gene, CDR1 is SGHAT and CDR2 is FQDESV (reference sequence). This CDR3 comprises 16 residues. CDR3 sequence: CASSKDLGDYTDTQYF. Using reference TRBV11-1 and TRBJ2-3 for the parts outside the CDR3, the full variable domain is EAEVAQSPRYKITEKSQAVAFWCDPISGHATLYWYRQILGQGPELLVQFQDESVVDDSQLPKDRFSAERLKGVDSTLKIQPAELGDSAMYLCASSKDLGDYTDTQYFGPGTRLTVL.

The CDR3 spells CASTLDPVTDTQYF. The chain uses TRBV4-1 and TRBJ2-3; checking the TCRdb D call of TRBD1 is not possible without DNA. Germline V lookup: CDR1 MGHRA, CDR2 YSYEKL. The CDR3 is 14 amino acids.

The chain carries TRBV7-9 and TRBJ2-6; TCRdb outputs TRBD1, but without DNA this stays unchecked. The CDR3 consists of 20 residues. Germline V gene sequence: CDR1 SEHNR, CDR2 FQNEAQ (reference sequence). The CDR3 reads CASSLRYLGRGSSGANVLTF. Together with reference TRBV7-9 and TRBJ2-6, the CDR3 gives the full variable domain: DTGVSQNPRHKITKRGQNVTFRCDPISEHNRLYWYRQTLGQGPEFLTYFQNEAQLEKSRLLSDRFSAERPKGSFSTLEIQRTEQGDSAMYLCASSLRYLGRGSSGANVLTFGAGSRLTVL.

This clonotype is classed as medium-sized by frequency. The CDR3 protein is CASHPGGASVLTF. This chain joins TRBV18 and TRBJ2-6; TCRdb reports TRBD1, a call that lacks DNA to check it against. Germline V gene data show CDR1 as KGHSH and CDR2 as LQKENI. CDR3 size: 13 residues.

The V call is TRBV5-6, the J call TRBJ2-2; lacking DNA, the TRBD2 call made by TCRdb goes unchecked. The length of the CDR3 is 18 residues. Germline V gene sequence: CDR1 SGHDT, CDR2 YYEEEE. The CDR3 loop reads CASSLVSQRGGYTGELFF.

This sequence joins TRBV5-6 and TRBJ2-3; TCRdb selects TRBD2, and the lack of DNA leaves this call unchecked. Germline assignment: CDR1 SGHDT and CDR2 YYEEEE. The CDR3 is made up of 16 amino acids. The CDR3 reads CASSGLAGSERDTQYF.

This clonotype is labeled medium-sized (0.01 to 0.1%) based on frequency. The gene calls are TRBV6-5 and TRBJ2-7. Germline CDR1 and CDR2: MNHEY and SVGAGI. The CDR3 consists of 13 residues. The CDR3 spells CASSRQLPYEQYF.

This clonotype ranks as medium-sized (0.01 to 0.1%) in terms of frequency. The CDR3 here is CAISESGAEAYEQYF. The rearrangement uses TRBV10-3 and TRBJ2-7; without DNA, the TCRdb call of TRBD1 cannot be checked. The germline gives CDR1 ENHRY, CDR2 SYGVKD. The length of the CDR3 is 15 residues.

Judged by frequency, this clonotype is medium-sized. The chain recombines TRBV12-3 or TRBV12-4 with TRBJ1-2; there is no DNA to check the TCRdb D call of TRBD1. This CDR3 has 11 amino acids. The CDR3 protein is CASSTPGGYTF.

CDR3 region: CASSQEMGPQPSGNTIYF. The V call is TRBV4-1, the J call TRBJ1-3. The germline V gene has CDR1 MGHRA and CDR2 YSYEKL. The CDR3 totals 18 residues.

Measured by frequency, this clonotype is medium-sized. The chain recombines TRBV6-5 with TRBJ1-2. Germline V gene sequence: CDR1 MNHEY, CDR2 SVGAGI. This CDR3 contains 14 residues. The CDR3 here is CASSYSASHYGYTF.

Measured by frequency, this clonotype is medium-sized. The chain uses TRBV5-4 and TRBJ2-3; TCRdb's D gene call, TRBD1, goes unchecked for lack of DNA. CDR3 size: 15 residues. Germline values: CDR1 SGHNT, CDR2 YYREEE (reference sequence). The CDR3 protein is CASSYRQGRTDTQYF.

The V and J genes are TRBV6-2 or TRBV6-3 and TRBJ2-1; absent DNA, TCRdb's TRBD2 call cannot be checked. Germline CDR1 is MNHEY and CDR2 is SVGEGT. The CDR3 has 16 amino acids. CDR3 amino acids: CASSYESVGGANEQFF.

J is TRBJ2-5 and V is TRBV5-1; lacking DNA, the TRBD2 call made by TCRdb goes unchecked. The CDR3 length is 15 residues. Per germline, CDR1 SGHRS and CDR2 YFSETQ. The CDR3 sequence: CASSSPREGRETQYF.

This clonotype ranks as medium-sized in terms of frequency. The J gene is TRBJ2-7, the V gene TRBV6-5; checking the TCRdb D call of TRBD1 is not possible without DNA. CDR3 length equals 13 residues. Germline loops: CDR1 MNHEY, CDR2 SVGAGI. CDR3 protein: CASSYRQGGEQYF.

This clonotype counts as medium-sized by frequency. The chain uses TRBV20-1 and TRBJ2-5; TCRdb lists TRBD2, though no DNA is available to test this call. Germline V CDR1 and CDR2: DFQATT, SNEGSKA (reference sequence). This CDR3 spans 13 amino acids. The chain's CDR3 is CSAYPGGQETQYF.

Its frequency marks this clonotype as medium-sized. The CDR3 reads CASSLPVSEYGTEAFF. This chain connects TRBV7-9 to TRBJ1-1; the TRBD1 assignment by TCRdb is unverifiable without DNA. Germline V lookup: CDR1 SEHNR, CDR2 FQNEAQ (reference sequence). The CDR3 sequence is 16 residues long.

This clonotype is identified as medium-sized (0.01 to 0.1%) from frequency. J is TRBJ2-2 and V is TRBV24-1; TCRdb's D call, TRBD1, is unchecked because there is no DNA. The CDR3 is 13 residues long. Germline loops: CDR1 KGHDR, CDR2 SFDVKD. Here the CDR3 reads CATSDPVAGELFF.

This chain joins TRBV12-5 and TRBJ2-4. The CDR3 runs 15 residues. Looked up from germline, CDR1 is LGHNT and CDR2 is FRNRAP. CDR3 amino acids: CASGLVPFPMNIQYF.